Listed here are 25 T cell receptor beta chains from one sample, sequenced in a study of T cells after yellow fever vaccination. TCRdb analysed the 5' RACE reads with MiXCR anew, one entry per CDR3 protein. Counted here are fewer than 450,000 distinct CDR3 sequences, almost 4% occurring once; the ten biggest clones make up about 24%. The specimen was PBMCs, collected 5 days after the yellow fever booster vaccination. All receptors derive from a man aged 18 to 35 who received the YFV17D yellow fever vaccine.

This chain links TRBV5-1 with TRBJ2-7; the D gene is possibly TRBD1 (6 bases). CDR1 SGHRS and CDR2 YFSETQ come from the germline V gene. The CDR3 loop spans 14 amino acids. With 0 bases removed from V and 6 bases from J, the gap between germline ends came to 13 bases. The CDR3 loop is CASSLGRGRPEQYF. For the CDR3, the DNA is TGCGCCAGCAGCTTGGGCAGGGGAAGACCCGAGCAGTACTTC.

This clonotype was counted at least ten times. The genes are TRBV28 and TRBJ2-7; TRBD1 agrees at 7 bases. CDR1 is MDHEN, CDR2 SYDVKM, per germline. The CDR3 totals 13 residues. V lost 5 bases and J lost 5; bases outside the gene matches: 6. This CDR3 is CASSHRGPNEQYV. The CDR3 DNA sequence: TGTGCCAGCAGTCACAGGGGACCTAACGAGCAGTACGTC.

The chain combines TRBV12-3 or TRBV12-4 with TRBJ2-5; possibly TRBD1 for D (6 bases). Trimming pared 6 bases from V and 3 bases from J, leaving 11 bases between. This CDR3 has 13 residues. The CDR3 here is CASRETGKETQYF. CDR3 DNA: TGTGCCAGCAGGGAAACAGGGAAAGAGACCCAGTACTTC.

The genes are TRBV10-3 and TRBJ2-7; a weak D match, TRBD1 (6 bases). The ends were cut back, 6 bases at V and 2 bases at J, with 11 bases in the middle. CDR1 ENHRY and CDR2 SYGVKD come from the germline V gene. The CDR3 sequence is 13 residues long. Here the CDR3 reads CAIRGDTTYEQYF. CDR3 in DNA: TGTGCCATCAGAGGGGACACAACCTACGAGCAGTACTTC.

This clonotype was seen repeatedly, ten times or more. The gene calls are TRBV20-1 and TRBJ2-2; 7 bases fit TRBD1. This CDR3 comprises 14 residues. With 6 bases clipped from V and 0 bases from J, the junction kept 4 bases outside the gene matches. The germline gives CDR1 DFQATT, CDR2 SNEGSKA (reference sequence). CDR3: CSAKGQSNTGELFF. DNA for the CDR3: TGCAGTGCCAAGGGACAGTCGAACACCGGGGAGCTGTTTTTT.

The V and J genes are TRBV23-1 and TRBJ2-7; D call uncertain. TRBV23-1 is placed among ORFs of uncertain function. V lost 0 bases and J lost 5, with 5 bases in between. The CDR3 runs to 12 residues. In nucleotides, the CDR3 is TGCGCCAGCAGTCAATCGGACGACGAGCAGTACTTC. Its translation is CASSQSDDEQYF.

This clonotype was counted a few times. The gene calls are TRBV20-1 and TRBJ1-2, with TRBD1 matching 7 bases. Germline loops: CDR1 DFQATT, CDR2 SNEGSKA (reference sequence). The CDR3 loop spans 12 amino acids. After removal of 6 bases from V and 8 bases from J, the junction contained 9 bases not matched to a gene. CDR3 nucleotides: TGCAGTGCCCTGGAGGGGGCACAGGGCTACACCTTC. Protein sequence: CSALEGAQGYTF.

In this sample, this clonotype turned up many times. The chain combines TRBV6-1 with TRBJ2-1; possibly TRBD1 or TRBD2 for D (5 bases each). Trimming removed 7 bases from V and 4 bases from J, with 14 bases in between. Germline CDR1 and CDR2: MNHNS and SASEGT. This CDR3 has 14 amino acids. The CDR3 spells CASTRDGSYNEQFF. CDR3 nucleotide sequence: TGTGCCAGCACCCGGGACGGATCGTACAATGAGCAGTTCTTC.

The chain employs TRBV6-5 and TRBJ1-1, with a tentative D call TRBD1 (5 bases). Germline loops: CDR1 MNHEY, CDR2 SVGAGI. Trimming pared 4 bases from V and 1 base from J, leaving 16 bases between. This CDR3 comprises 16 residues. The chain's CDR3 is CASSSPGRTTNTEAFF. The DNA of the CDR3 is TGTGCCAGCAGTTCCCCGGGACGGACTACGAACACTGAAGCTTTCTTT.

This clonotype has more than one count but fewer than ten. The V call is TRBV12-3 or TRBV12-4, the J call TRBJ1-2, with D tentatively TRBD1 (6 bases). The CDR3 runs to 16 residues. Trimming pared 5 bases from V and 0 bases from J, leaving 16 bases between. CDR3 amino acids: CASSLRGGAPNYGYTF. CDR3 coding DNA: TGTGCCAGCAGTCTCCGGGGGGGCGCTCCTAACTATGGCTACACCTTC.

There are many counts of this clonotype. The chain recombines TRBV7-2 with TRBJ2-3; D perhaps matches TRBD1 (6 bases). Germline CDR1 and CDR2: SGHTA and FQGNSA. The V and J ends lost 4 bases and 5 bases respectively, with 16 bases between them. This CDR3 is 15 amino acids long. CDR3 coding DNA: TGTGCCAGCAGCTCCTTCGAACAGGGCCGAGATACGCAGTATTTT. This sequence encodes CASSSFEQGRDTQYF.

This clonotype was recorded a few times. The chain is built from TRBV27 and TRBJ1-4; D is unclear. The germline CDR1 and CDR2 sequences are MNHEY and SMNVEV (reference sequence). CDR3 size: 14 residues. V lost 4 bases, J lost 0 bases, and 6 bases lay in between. The CDR3 region has the DNA TGTGCCAGCAGTTCGGCGGCAACTAATGAAAAACTGTTTTTT. It specifies CASSSAATNEKLFF. Together with reference TRBV27 and TRBJ1-4, the CDR3 gives the full variable domain: EAQVTQNPRYLITVTGKKLTVTCSQNMNHEYMSWYRQDPGLGLRQIYYSMNVEVTDKGDVPEGYKVSRKEKRNFPLILESPSPNQTSLYFCASSSAATNEKLFFGSGTQLSVL.

The chain links TRBV19 to TRBJ1-2; D gene unclear. Germline CDR1 reads LNHDA; CDR2 reads SQIVND (reference sequence). V was pared by 6 bases and J by 1 base, with 6 bases between. The CDR3 has 12 amino acids. CDR3 DNA sequence: TGTGCCAGTAGCCCGAATAACTATGGCTACACCTTC. Translated, it gives CASSPNNYGYTF.

This clonotype occurred many times. The chain couples TRBV5-1 to TRBJ2-5, with D perhaps matching TRBD2 (6 bases). The CDR3 has 14 amino acids. V was shortened by 4 bases and J by 5 bases, with 15 bases between the two germline ends. The germline V gene encodes CDR1 SGHRS and CDR2 YFSETQ. DNA for the CDR3: TGCGCCAGCAGCCCCGACGCTAGCGCGGAGACCCAGTACTTC. Its translation is CASSPDASAETQYF.

This clonotype appeared many times. This chain uses TRBV20-1 with TRBJ1-1; D is unresolved. CDR3 length: 13 amino acids. The V end was cut by 6 bases, the J end by 1 base, with 12 bases between. Germline CDR1 is DFQATT and CDR2 is SNEGSKA (reference sequence). CDR3: CSAPSVANTEAFF. The CDR3 nucleotides read TGCAGTGCCCCCAGTGTGGCGAACACTGAAGCTTTCTTT.

The chain carries TRBV7-2 and TRBJ2-4; no reliable D call. V was shortened by 8 bases and J by 0 bases, with 14 bases between the two germline ends. Germline V gene sequence: CDR1 SGHTA, CDR2 FQGNSA. CDR3 length: 15 amino acids. The CDR3 DNA reads TGTGCCAGCTCTGGTCCGGGTCTAGCCAAAAACATTCAGTACTTC. Its translation: CASSGPGLAKNIQYF.

The V call is TRBV4-3, the J call TRBJ2-1; D gene uncertain. CDR1 is LGHNA and CDR2 is YSLEER in the germline V gene. With 1 base removed from V and 4 bases from J, the gap between germline ends came to 17 bases. The CDR3 sequence is 17 residues long. CDR3 amino acids: CASSQVVGQSLYNEQFF. The CDR3 nucleotides are TGCGCCAGCAGCCAAGTCGTTGGGCAGAGCCTGTACAATGAGCAGTTCTTC.

The CDR3 DNA reads TGTGCCAGGGCCAGTGGAGGGGATCAGCCCCAGCATTTT. As protein: CARASGGDQPQHF. V usage is TRBV7-6 and J usage is TRBJ1-5, with a weak D call TRBD1 (5 bases). Trimming took off 9 bases at V and 5 bases at J, with 14 bases between the two ends. Germline V gives CDR1 SGHVS, CDR2 FNYEAQ. There are 13 residues in the CDR3.

This clonotype was seen many times. The rearrangement links TRBV9 to TRBJ1-1, with D unresolved. The germline CDR1 and CDR2 sequences are SGDLS and YYNGEE. V was pared by 4 bases and J by 8 bases, with 15 bases between. This CDR3 region has 13 residues. The CDR3 nucleotides are TGTGCCAGCAGCATAACCCACCGGGCGGAAGCTTTCTTT. Protein product: CASSITHRAEAFF.

This clonotype was seen a handful of times. The V gene is TRBV20-1, the J gene TRBJ1-2; TRBD1 agrees at 12 bases. V gave up 0 bases and J gave up 2 bases; unmatched junction bases: 10. CDR1 and CDR2 from the germline V gene are DFQATT and SNEGSKA (reference sequence). The CDR3 length is 18 residues. CDR3 protein: CSARDSAGQGATNYGYTF. In DNA form, the CDR3 reads TGCAGTGCTAGAGATTCGGCGGGACAGGGGGCCACGAACTATGGCTACACCTTC.

The V call is TRBV20-1, the J call TRBJ1-6; D is uncertain. Germline-derived CDR1 and CDR2 are DFQATT and SNEGSKA (reference sequence). This CDR3 comprises 14 residues. V dropped 3 bases and J dropped 2 bases, with 8 bases sitting between them. The CDR3 DNA reads as TGCAGTGCTAGTACCGCAACCTATAATTCACCCCTCCACTTT. Its protein is CSASTATYNSPLHF.

This clonotype was observed at least ten times. The chain couples TRBV11-2 to TRBJ2-7; 10 nucleotides match TRBD1. After removal of 5 bases from V and 2 bases from J, the junction contained 9 bases not matched to a gene. This CDR3 contains 16 residues. Germline CDR1 and CDR2: SGHAT and FQNNGV. In nucleotides, the CDR3 is TGTGCCAGCAGCCCACCCGGGACAGGGGCCGCCTACGAGCAGTACTTC. As protein: CASSPPGTGAAYEQYF.

This clonotype was seen only a few times. This chain joins TRBV19 and TRBJ2-7; no reliable D call. Trimming took 7 bases from V and 3 from J, leaving 10 bases between them. This CDR3 has 12 amino acids. In germline, CDR1 is LNHDA, CDR2 SQIVND (reference sequence). CDR3 DNA: TGTGCCAGTACGTCCGCTGTCTACGAGCAGTACTTC. The encoded protein is CASTSAVYEQYF.

The J gene is TRBJ2-2, the V gene TRBV5-6; D is uncertain. The CDR3 consists of 13 residues. Trimming shortened V by 2 bases and J by 4 bases, and 6 bases separated the two germline ends. CDR1 is SGHDT, CDR2 YYEEEE, per germline. The CDR3 bases are TGTGCCAGCAGCTTAACACCCACCGGGGAGCTGTTTTTT. Its protein product is CASSLTPTGELFF.

This clonotype was found many times. J is TRBJ2-5 and V is TRBV20-1, with 10 bases matching TRBD2. The CDR3 is 15 amino acids. Trimming took 6 bases from V and 1 from J; bases not matched to a gene: 8. CDR1 DFQATT and CDR2 SNEGSKA come from the germline V gene (reference sequence). The CDR3 spells CSAPSQRGGQETQYF. The CDR3 DNA reads as TGCAGTGCCCCTTCGCAGCGGGGGGGCCAAGAGACCCAGTACTTC.